Presented here are 32 T cell receptor beta chains from one specimen sequenced in a study of immune evolution from preneoplasia to lung adenocarcinoma. Assay: immunoSEQ multiplex PCR; the TCRdb copy retains only in-frame clones and omits some. There are 10,000 or so clones in the sample; 77% occur only once, and around 6.3% lies in the top ten. The sequencing sample was made of FFPE lung adenocarcinoma in situ tissue. Every receptor here comes from a person in their sixties or seventies with lung adenocarcinoma.

This chain uses TRBV15 with TRBJ2-5; TRBD1 might be the D (5 bases). CDR3 length: 15 residues. Germline V gene sequence: CDR1 LNHNV, CDR2 YYDKDF (reference sequence). The ends were cut back, 1 base at V and 2 bases at J, with 11 bases in the middle. This chain's CDR3 is CATSRGRDRQETQYF. The CDR3, as DNA: TGTGCCACCAGCAGAGGACGAGACAGACAAGAGACCCAGTACTTC.

This clone has just a few counts. V usage is TRBV18 and J usage is TRBJ2-7; a possible D gene is TRBD1 (5 bases). Germline V gene lookup returns CDR1 KGHSH and CDR2 LQKENI. The CDR3 covers 16 residues. The V gene lost 5 bases and the J gene lost 0 bases, with 17 bases spanning the gap. In nucleotides, the CDR3 is TGTGCCAGCTCAGCCCTCCAGGGAAAACCCTCCTACGAGCAGTACTTC. Its translation is CASSALQGKPSYEQYF.

J is TRBJ1-6 and V is TRBV4-3; perhaps TRBD1 as D (5 bases). Germline lookup yields CDR1 LGHNA and CDR2 YSLEER. V was trimmed by 1 base and J by 6 bases, leaving 7 bases between them. The CDR3 loop spans 14 amino acids. The CDR3 region is CASSQVRGNSPLHF. The DNA of the CDR3 is TGCGCCAGCAGCCAAGTAAGGGGTAATTCACCCCTCCACTTT.

This clone has more than one count but fewer than ten. CDR3 amino acids: CASRARENSPLHF. DNA for the CDR3: TGCGCCAGCAGGGCCAGGGAGAATTCACCCCTCCACTTT. The chain has TRBV10-1 and TRBJ1-6; tentatively, D is TRBD1 (5 bases). Germline V gives CDR1 WNHNN, CDR2 SYGVQD (reference sequence). The CDR3 sequence is 13 residues long. The ends were cut back, 6 bases at V and 7 bases at J, with 10 bases in the middle.

There are a few counts of this clone. The rearrangement uses TRBV19 and TRBJ1-2, with 7 bases fitting TRBD1. This CDR3 has 16 residues. Germline values: CDR1 LNHDA, CDR2 SQIVND (reference sequence). The ends lost 4 bases at V and 8 bases at J; junction bases unmatched: 16. The CDR3 DNA sequence: TGTGCCAGTAGTACCCCCCTGGATGACAGGGTGGGAGGCTACACCTTC. Translation: CASSTPLDDRVGGYTF.

This chain connects TRBV9 to TRBJ2-3; D unresolved. Germline V CDR1 and CDR2: SGDLS, YYNGEE. The CDR3 spans 14 residues. V was clipped by 0 bases and J by 2 bases, with 7 bases between them. CDR3 coding DNA: TGTGCCAGCAGCGTAGGGGTACACACAGATACGCAGTATTTT. It specifies CASSVGVHTDTQYF.

The chain joins TRBV4-1 to TRBJ2-5; 9 bases map to TRBD2. V trimming: 3 bases; J trimming: 2 bases; junction bases outside the gene matches: 10. Germline V gene sequence: CDR1 MGHRA, CDR2 YSYEKL. The CDR3 has 17 amino acids. CDR3 nucleotide sequence: TGCGCCAGCAGCCAGGAGCCTCTAGCGGGGTTACAAGAGACCCAGTACTTC. The encoded protein is CASSQEPLAGLQETQYF.

CDR3 amino acids: CASSFGVLPTEAFF. CDR3 in DNA: TGTGCCAGCAGTTTCGGGGTCCTTCCAACTGAAGCTTTCTTT. This chain links TRBV28 with TRBJ1-1; the D is unclear. Trimming took 3 bases from V and 5 from J, leaving 13 bases between them. The CDR3 has 14 amino acids. Germline CDR1 MDHEN, CDR2 SYDVKM. Full variable domain (missing parts from reference TRBV28 and TRBJ1-1): DVKVTQSSRYLVKRTGEKVFLECVQDMDHENMFWYRQDPGLGLRLIYFSYDVKMKEKGDIPEGYSVSREKKERFSLILESASTNQTSMYLCASSFGVLPTEAFFGQGTRLTVV.

The chain joins TRBV18 to TRBJ2-2, with D possibly being TRBD1 or TRBD2 (5 bases each). The V gene's germline CDR1 is KGHSH and CDR2 LQKENI. The germline V and J ends were trimmed by 1 base and 4 bases, with 10 bases remaining between them. This CDR3 is built from 15 residues. The CDR3 loop reads CASSPLGVGTGELFF. CDR3 bases: TGTGCCAGCTCACCACTGGGGGTCGGCACCGGGGAGCTGTTTTTT.

This clone was found once. The chain joins TRBV7-9 to TRBJ2-1, with D possibly matching TRBD2 (5 bases). The germline gives CDR1 SEHNR, CDR2 FQNEAQ (reference sequence). CDR3 size: 14 residues. Deletions cut 2 bases from V and 4 bases from J, with 9 bases between. CDR3 sequence: CASSLRGQYNEQFF. The CDR3 coding sequence is TGTGCCAGCAGCTTACGGGGTCAATACAATGAGCAGTTCTTC. Based on the CDR3 plus reference TRBV7-9 and TRBJ2-1, the full variable domain is DTGVSQNPRHKITKRGQNVTFRCDPISEHNRLYWYRQTLGQGPEFLTYFQNEAQLEKSRLLSDRFSAERPKGSFSTLEIQRTEQGDSAMYLCASSLRGQYNEQFFGPGTRLTVL.

This chain joins TRBV5-6 and TRBJ2-4, with TRBD1 matching 8 bases. Looked up from germline, CDR1 is SGHDT and CDR2 is YYEEEE. CDR3 size: 17 residues. J gave up 3 bases and V 5 bases, and 13 bases lay outside the gene matches. CDR3 DNA sequence: TGTGCCAGCAGTAATACCGGGACAGGTTCTGTCAAAAACATTCAGTACTTC. Protein sequence: CASSNTGTGSVKNIQYF. The full variable domain, completed using reference TRBV5-6 and TRBJ2-4, is DAGVTQSPTHLIKTRGQQVTLRCSPKSGHDTVSWYQQALGQGPQFIFQYYEEEERQRGNFPDRFSGHQFPNYSSELNVNALLLGDSALYLCASSNTGTGSVKNIQYFGAGTRLSVL.

J is TRBJ1-2 and V is TRBV18; 7 bases agree with TRBD1. CDR1 KGHSH and CDR2 LQKENI come from the germline V gene. After removal of 2 bases from V and 3 bases from J, the junction contained 3 bases not matched to a gene. CDR3 length equals 14 residues. DNA for the CDR3: TGTGCCAGCTCACCAGGACAGGCCGACTATGGCTACACCTTC. This sequence encodes CASSPGQADYGYTF.

The chain combines TRBV28 with TRBJ2-7; the D is unclear. The CDR3 is made up of 12 amino acids. Germline loops: CDR1 MDHEN, CDR2 SYDVKM. V was clipped by 1 base and J by 10 bases, with 11 bases between them. The CDR3 coding sequence is TGTGCCAGCAGTTTATCCCCCTTGTTCCAGTACTTC. Its translation is CASSLSPLFQYF.

The V and J genes are TRBV20-1 and TRBJ2-4, with D possibly matching TRBD1 (6 bases). Between the trimmed V and J ends, which lost 6 bases and 6 bases, there was a span of 9 bases. The length of the CDR3 is 11 residues. Per the germline V gene, CDR1 is DFQATT and CDR2 is SNEGSKA (reference sequence). CDR3 region: CSAPTGNIQYF. CDR3 DNA sequence: TGCAGTGCACCGACAGGAAACATTCAGTACTTC.

The V and J genes are TRBV7-2 and TRBJ1-4; 11 nucleotides align to TRBD1. This CDR3 is 15 amino acids long. The ends lost 1 base at V and 12 bases at J; junction bases unmatched: 7. CDR1 and CDR2 (germline): SGHTA, FQGNSA. This CDR3 is CASSLGGQGGPELFF. CDR3 in DNA: TGTGCCAGCAGCTTAGGGGGACAGGGGGGACCGGAACTGTTTTTT. The full variable domain, its missing parts supplied by reference TRBV7-2 and TRBJ1-4, is GAGVSQSPSNKVTEKGKDVELRCDPISGHTALYWYRQSLGQGLEFLIYFQGNSAPDKSGLPSDRFSAERTGGSVSTLTIQRTQQEDSAVYLCASSLGGQGGPELFFGSGTQLSVL.

V gene TRBV9 combines with J gene TRBJ1-3, with D tentatively TRBD1 (5 bases). The V end was cut by 4 bases, the J end by 2 bases, with 16 bases between. Germline V gives CDR1 SGDLS, CDR2 YYNGEE. The CDR3 is made up of 16 amino acids. The CDR3 loop reads CASSHGVTGAGNTIYF. CDR3 DNA sequence: TGTGCCAGCAGCCACGGGGTAACGGGGGCTGGAAACACCATATATTTT.

V is TRBV28 and J is TRBJ1-2, with a possible D match to TRBD1 (6 bases). The germline V gene has CDR1 MDHEN and CDR2 SYDVKM. The CDR3 is made up of 13 amino acids. V shed 6 bases and J shed 5 bases, with 13 bases lying between them. The CDR3 here is CASSLDRSYGYTF. CDR3 nucleotides: TGTGCCAGCAGCTTGGACAGATCGTATGGCTACACCTTC.

This rearrangement joins TRBV7-6 to TRBJ2-1; D possibly corresponds to TRBD2 (6 bases). Between the trimmed V and J ends, which lost 5 bases and 0 bases, there was a span of 14 bases. Germline V CDR1 and CDR2: SGHVS, FNYEAQ. The CDR3 is 16 amino acids. The CDR3 DNA follows: TGTGCCAGCAGCCTCCAGGCGGGGAGCTCCTACAATGAGCAGTTCTTC. Amino acids: CASSLQAGSSYNEQFF.

The chain has TRBV11-2 and TRBJ1-5, with D uncertain. Germline lookup yields CDR1 SGHAT and CDR2 FQNNGV. The CDR3 runs 14 residues. Trimming took off 3 bases at V and 2 bases at J, with 8 bases between the two ends. The CDR3 sequence is CASSFGIGNQPQHF. As DNA, the CDR3 is TGTGCCAGCAGCTTTGGTATCGGCAATCAGCCCCAGCATTTT.

This clone was seen just once. The V gene is TRBV6-1, the J gene TRBJ2-3; TRBD1 matches 10 bases. Germline CDR1 is MNHNS and CDR2 is SASEGT. The CDR3 is 14 amino acids. The ends lost 5 bases at V and 4 bases at J; junction bases unmatched: 3. CDR3 sequence (DNA): TGTGCCAGCAGTCATGGACAGGGGGCAGATACGCAGTATTTT. Amino acid sequence: CASSHGQGADTQYF.

This clone is labeled as medium-sized. The gene calls are TRBV4-1 and TRBJ1-5; D gene unclear. Trimming cost V 1 base and J 6 bases, with 4 bases left between them. The CDR3 loop spans 12 amino acids. The germline gives CDR1 MGHRA, CDR2 YSYEKL. The CDR3 region has the DNA TGCGCCAGCAGCCAAGGGTTTCAGCCCCAGCATTTT. It codes for CASSQGFQPQHF.

This clone is judged medium-sized. The CDR3 is CASSPLLAGRTEAFF. DNA of the CDR3: TGTGCCAGCAGCCCCCTGCTGGCAGGGAGGACTGAAGCTTTCTTT. The chain uses TRBV5-8 and TRBJ1-1; a possible D gene is TRBD1 (5 bases). CDR1 and CDR2 (germline): SGHTS, YDEGEE. V was cut by 4 bases and J by 5 bases, with 18 bases left in between. The CDR3 loop spans 15 amino acids.

This rearrangement joins TRBV5-4 to TRBJ2-1, with D maybe TRBD2 (5 bases). The V gene lost 3 bases and the J gene lost 4 bases, with 14 bases spanning the gap. This CDR3 comprises 15 residues. Germline CDR1 is SGHNT and CDR2 is YYREEE (reference sequence). The CDR3 DNA reads as TGTGCCAGCAGCTCTTTGATCGAGGGTTACAATGAGCAGTTCTTC. It translates to CASSSLIEGYNEQFF.

This chain uses TRBV5-6 with TRBJ2-7, with 9 bases aligning to TRBD1. This CDR3 region has 14 residues. The germline gives CDR1 SGHDT, CDR2 YYEEEE. Trimming at V came to 3 bases and at J to 2 bases, leaving 3 bases not matched to a gene. Here the CDR3 reads CASSWTGEAYEQYF. The CDR3 DNA reads as TGTGCCAGCAGCTGGACAGGGGAAGCCTACGAGCAGTACTTC.

The chain recombines TRBV9 with TRBJ2-2; D might be TRBD1 (6 bases). The V and J ends lost 0 bases and 3 bases respectively, with 12 bases between them. CDR1 SGDLS and CDR2 YYNGEE come from the germline V gene. The CDR3 is 16 amino acids. The DNA for the CDR3 is TGTGCCAGCAGCGTAGCGCCAGGGGTAGACACCGGGGAGCTGTTTTTT. Amino acid sequence: CASSVAPGVDTGELFF.

The genes are TRBV19 and TRBJ1-1, with TRBD1 matching over 7 bases. Trimming removed 1 base from V and 3 bases from J; junction bases left unmatched: 8. The V gene's germline CDR1 is LNHDA and CDR2 SQIVND (reference sequence). This CDR3 is 16 amino acids long. CDR3 bases: TGTGCCAGTAGTATAGGAGGGGGCGCGTGGGACACTGAAGCTTTCTTT. It yields the protein CASSIGGGAWDTEAFF.

The V gene is TRBV2, the J gene TRBJ2-3; 9 bases are a match to TRBD1. Looked up from germline, CDR1 is SNHLY and CDR2 is FYNNEI. V gave up 7 bases and J gave up 6 bases; unmatched junction bases: 8. CDR3 length: 14 amino acids. The chain's CDR3 is CASNKDRGWDTQYF. CDR3 DNA: TGTGCCAGCAACAAGGACAGGGGATGGGATACGCAGTATTTT.

This clone was counted once. V is TRBV7-9 and J is TRBJ1-1; D remains unclear. V was cut by 5 bases and J by 3 bases, with 13 bases left in between. The CDR3 length is 14 residues. Germline loops: CDR1 SEHNR, CDR2 FQNEAQ (reference sequence). The CDR3 region is CASSLTSRDTEAFF. CDR3 coding DNA: TGTGCCAGCAGCCTCACCAGTAGGGACACTGAAGCTTTCTTT.

The chain couples TRBV27 to TRBJ2-3; tentative D call: TRBD2 (6 bases). V dropped 7 bases and J dropped 2 bases, with 13 bases sitting between them. Per the germline V gene, CDR1 is MNHEY and CDR2 is SMNVEV (reference sequence). The CDR3 is 14 residues long. CDR3 coding DNA: TGTGCCAGCACGCCGGACTACTCCACAGATACGCAGTATTTT. The encoded protein is CASTPDYSTDTQYF.

The chain recombines TRBV4-2 with TRBJ2-2; tentatively, D is TRBD2 (6 bases). This CDR3 region has 19 residues. V gave up 4 bases and J gave up 8 bases, with 29 bases separating them. CDR1 LGHNA and CDR2 YNFKEQ come from the germline V gene. CDR3 loop: CASSPLEGLQRVYGGELFF. As DNA, the CDR3 is TGTGCCAGCAGCCCCCTGGAGGGCCTACAGAGGGTTTATGGAGGGGAGCTGTTTTTT.

The V and J genes are TRBV5-7 and TRBJ1-6, with a tentative D call TRBD1 (6 bases). TRBV5-7 is an open reading frame, and its role is uncertain. The V end lost 0 bases, the J end lost 7 bases, and 17 bases lay between the germline ends. The CDR3 extends over 17 amino acids. DNA of the CDR3: TGTGCCAGCAGCTTGGGGCTCCCGGGACATTCGAATTCACCCCTCCACTTT. Translation gives CASSLGLPGHSNSPLHF.

V gene TRBV29-1 combines with J gene TRBJ2-3, with 7 bases lining up with TRBD1. CDR3 length: 16 residues. CDR1 SQVTM and CDR2 ANQGSEA come from the germline V gene. V lost 6 bases and J lost 1; bases outside the gene matches: 13. CDR3 in DNA: TGCAGCGTCGCCGAAATTGGGCAGGGGGGCACAGATACGCAGTATTTT. Its translation is CSVAEIGQGGTDTQYF.